Listed below are T cell receptor beta chains from one sample, sequenced in a study of cytomegalovirus exposure and HLA in healthy donors. The table came from immunoSEQ multiplex PCR; TCRdb's copy has only in-frame clones and leaves some out. The sample lists around 92,000 clones, about four fifths seen once, with 7% to 10% in the top ten. The sample consisted of PBMCs. Receptors originate from a human donor in good health. Each CDR3 is given with its conserved first and last residue. Fields, in order: D gene, clone size, J gene, V gene, CDR3 DNA, CDR3 protein. D genes are given only for firm matches. Not all rows give a size; the values are once, few, many and, for expanded clones, a class.

NA NA TRBJ2-7 TRBV28 TGTGCCAGCCGGACAGACTACGAGCAGTACTTC CASRTDYEQYF
NA NA TRBJ2-7 TRBV6-6 TGTGCCAGCACTTCGGGACATACGGGGGAGCAGTACTTC CASTSGHTGEQYF
NA NA TRBJ2-2 TRBV7-9 TGTGCCAGCAGCTTAGGCACTCGCGGGGAGCTGTTTTTT CASSLGTRGELFF
NA NA TRBJ2-7 TRBV27 TGTGCCAGCAGGGACACAGGAGCCTCCTACGAGCAGTACTTC CASRDTGASYEQYF
NA NA TRBJ2-7 TRBV7-6 TGTGCCAGCAGCCCCAGGGAAAGCTCCTACGAGCAGTACTTC CASSPRESSYEQYF
TRBD1 NA TRBJ1-1 TRBV7-8 TGTGCCAGCAGCTCCGGGACAGTGAACACTGAAGCTTTCTTT CASSSGTVNTEAFF
TRBD1 once TRBJ1-1 TRBV7-8 TGTGCCAGCAGCTTAGCAGGGGGCCGATTGACACAGAACACTGAAGCTTTCTTT CASSLAGGRLTQNTEAFF
TRBD1 NA TRBJ1-5 TRBV6-4 TGTGCCAGCAGTGAAACAGGGGATCAGCCCCAGCATTTT CASSETGDQPQHF
NA NA TRBJ1-5 TRBV15 TGTGCCACCAGCAGGGAGAATCAGCCCCAGCATTTT CATSRENQPQHF
NA NA TRBJ2-7 TRBV7-8 TGTGCCAGCAGCTCCACAGACGAGCAGTACTTC CASSSTDEQYF
NA NA TRBJ2-5 TRBV7-8 TGTGCCAGCAGCTTAGGCGCGGGACAGATCCAAGAGACCCAGTACTTC CASSLGAGQIQETQYF
NA NA TRBJ1-2 TRBV6-5 TGTGCCAGCAGCCCCTCGGGGTCTAACTATGGCTACACCTTC CASSPSGSNYGYTF
TRBD1 few TRBJ1-5 TRBV5-6 TGTGCCAGCAGCTACACAGGGGCGGGCAATCAGCCCCAGCATTTT CASSYTGAGNQPQHF
NA NA TRBJ2-7 TRBV27 TGTGCCAGCAGTTTAGGCCAGGGGTTTTACGAGCAGTACTTC CASSLGQGFYEQYF
TRBD1 NA TRBJ2-7 TRBV5-4 TGTGCCAGCAGCTTGGACGGACAGGGTTTCAGCGAGCAGTACTTC CASSLDGQGFSEQYF
NA NA TRBJ1-2 TRBV7-9 TGTGCCAGCAGCTTAGAGTGGGGGACTAACTACACCTTC CASSLEWGTNYTF
TRBD2 NA TRBJ2-1 TRBV4-3 TGCGCCAGCAGCCAAGCGGGACTAGCGGGAGAGGTGTCCTACAATGAGCAGTTCTTC CASSQAGLAGEVSYNEQFF
NA NA TRBJ2-5 TRBV5-1 TGCGCCAGCAGCTTGGGAGGGTCCAAGAACCAAGAGACCCAGTACTTC CASSLGGSKNQETQYF
TRBD1 few TRBJ2-4 TRBV6-5 TGTGCCAGCAGTTCCCCCGGGACAGACAACATTCAGTACTTC CASSSPGTDNIQYF
TRBD1 NA TRBJ2-7 TRBV14 TGTGCCAGCAGCCGCAGACAGGGGGCTTTTACCTACGAGCAGTACTTC CASSRRQGAFTYEQYF
NA few TRBJ1-1 TRBV5-1 TGCGCCAGCAGACCGTTAGGTGGGCAAGGGGGTGAAGCTTTCTTT CASRPLGGQGGEAFF
NA NA TRBJ1-2 TRBV18 TGTGCCAGCTCACTTTCGACAGGTGATGGCTACACCTTC CASSLSTGDGYTF
NA NA TRBJ1-4 TRBV5-1 TGCGCCAGCAGCTGGAGGGTTAATGAAAAACTGTTTTTT CASSWRVNEKLFF
TRBD1 once TRBJ2-3 TRBV11-3 TGTGCCAGCAGCCCCCGGAGGACAGGAACAGCACATGGTACGCAGTATTTT CASSPRRTGTAHGTQYF
NA NA TRBJ2-2 TRBV7-9 TGTGCCAGCAGCTTAGGGCTCGAAACCGGGGAGCTGTTTTTT CASSLGLETGELFF
NA NA TRBJ2-5 TRBV12-5 TGTGCTAGTGGTTTCAGCGGAATTGAAGAGACCCAGTACTTC CASGFSGIEETQYF
NA NA TRBJ2-5 TRBV30 TGTGCCTGGAGTGTCTCGGGTAAAGAGACCCAGTACTTC CAWSVSGKETQYF
NA NA TRBJ2-2 TRBV6-5 TGTGCCAGCACCCGGGGGAACACCGGGGAGCTGTTTTTT CASTRGNTGELFF
TRBD1 NA TRBJ1-2 TRBV5-1 TGCGCCAGCAGCCTGGAGGGGGCTGCTGCCTACACCTTC CASSLEGAAAYTF
TRBD2 NA TRBJ2-3 TRBV4-3 TGCGCCAGCAGCCTCTACCCAAATCGGGCTAGCGGAAGCACAGATACGCAGTATTTT CASSLYPNRASGSTDTQYF
TRBD1 NA TRBJ2-7 TRBV5-6 TGTGCCAGCAGTTCAACAGGGGGCCCAGACAACGAGCAGTACTTC CASSSTGGPDNEQYF
NA few TRBJ2-2 TRBV18 TGTGCCAGCTCACCTCGGCCCCGGCGGACCGGGGAGCTGTTTTTT CASSPRPRRTGELFF